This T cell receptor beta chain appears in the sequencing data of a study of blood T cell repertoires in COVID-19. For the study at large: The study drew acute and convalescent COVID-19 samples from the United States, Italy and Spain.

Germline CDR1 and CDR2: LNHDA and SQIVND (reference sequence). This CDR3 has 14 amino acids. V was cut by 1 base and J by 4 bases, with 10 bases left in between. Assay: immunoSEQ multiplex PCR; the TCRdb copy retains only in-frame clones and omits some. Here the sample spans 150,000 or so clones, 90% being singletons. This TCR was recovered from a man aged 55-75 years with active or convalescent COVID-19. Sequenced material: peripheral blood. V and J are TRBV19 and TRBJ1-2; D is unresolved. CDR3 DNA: TGTGCCAGTAGTATAGGCACAGAGAGCTATGGCTACACCTTC. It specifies CASSIGTESYGYTF. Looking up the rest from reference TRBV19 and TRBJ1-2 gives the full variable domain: DGGITQSPKYLFRKEGQNVTLSCEQNLNHDAMYWYRQDPGQGLRLIYYSQIVNDFQKGDIAEGYSVSREKKESFPLTVTSAQKNPTAFYLCASSIGTESYGYTFGSGTRLTVV.